This record looks at one TCR delta chain sequence and its context. Since a much larger clone is just one base distant, this may be a read error. This sample is part of a study of gamma-delta T cells after stem cell transplantation. TCRdb called clones anew from the RT-PCR reads with CATT. The sample lists about 11,000 delta-chain clones, about two fifths occurring once. The CDR3 runs 19 residues. The J segment lost 3 bases and the V segment lost 4 bases, leaving 16 bases of the junction unmatched. From germline, CDR1 is GEAIGNYY and CDR2 EKD. This receptor was obtained from a human donor. It is not recorded whose cells these are; they may come from a transplant donor. This chain uses TRDV2 with TRDJ1; TRDD3 matches at 13 bases. Material: gamma-delta T cells. The CDR3 nucleotides read TGTGCCTGTGAGACGGTCGTGTCGTACTGGGGGATACGCGCCGATAAACTCATCTTT. Translated: CACETVVSYWGIRADKLIF.